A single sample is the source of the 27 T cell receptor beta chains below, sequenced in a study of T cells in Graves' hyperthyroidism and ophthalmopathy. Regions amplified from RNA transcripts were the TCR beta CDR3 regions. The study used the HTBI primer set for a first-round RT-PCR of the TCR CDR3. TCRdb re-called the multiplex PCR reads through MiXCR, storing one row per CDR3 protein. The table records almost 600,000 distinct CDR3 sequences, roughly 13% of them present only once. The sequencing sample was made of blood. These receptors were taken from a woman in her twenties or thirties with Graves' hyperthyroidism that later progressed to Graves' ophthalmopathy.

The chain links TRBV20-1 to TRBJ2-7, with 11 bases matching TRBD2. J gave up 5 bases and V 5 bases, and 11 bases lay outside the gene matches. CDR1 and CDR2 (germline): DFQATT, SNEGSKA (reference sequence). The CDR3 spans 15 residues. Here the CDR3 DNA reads TGCAGTGCTCGACTCTCTAGCGGGAGGCTAGACGAGCAGTACTTC. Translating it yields CSARLSSGRLDEQYF.

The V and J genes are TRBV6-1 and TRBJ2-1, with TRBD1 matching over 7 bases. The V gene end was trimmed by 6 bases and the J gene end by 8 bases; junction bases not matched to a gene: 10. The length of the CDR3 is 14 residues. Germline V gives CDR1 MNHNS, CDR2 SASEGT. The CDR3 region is CASSSPGTVHEQFF. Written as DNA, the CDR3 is TGTGCCAGCAGCTCCCCCGGGACAGTCCATGAGCAGTTCTTC.

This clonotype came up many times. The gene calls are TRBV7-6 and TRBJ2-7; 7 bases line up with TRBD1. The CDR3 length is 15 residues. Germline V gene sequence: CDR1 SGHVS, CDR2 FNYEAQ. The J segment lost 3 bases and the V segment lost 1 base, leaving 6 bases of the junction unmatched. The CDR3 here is CASSLDQGVVYEQYF. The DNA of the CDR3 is TGTGCCAGCAGCTTAGACCAGGGGGTGGTCTACGAGCAGTACTTC.

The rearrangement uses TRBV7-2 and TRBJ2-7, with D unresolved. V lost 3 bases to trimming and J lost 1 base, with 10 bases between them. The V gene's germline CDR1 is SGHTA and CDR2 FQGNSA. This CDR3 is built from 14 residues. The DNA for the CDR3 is TGTGCCAGCAGCTTCGACGGTCTGTCCTACGAGCAGTACTTC. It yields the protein CASSFDGLSYEQYF.

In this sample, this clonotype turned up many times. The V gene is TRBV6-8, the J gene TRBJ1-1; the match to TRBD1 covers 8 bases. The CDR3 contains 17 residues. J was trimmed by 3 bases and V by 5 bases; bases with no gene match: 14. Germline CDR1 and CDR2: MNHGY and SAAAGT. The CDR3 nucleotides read TGTGCCAGCAGTCCCCCCCCCCAGGGGGCGAAGGACACTGAAGCTTTCTTT. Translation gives CASSPPPQGAKDTEAFF.

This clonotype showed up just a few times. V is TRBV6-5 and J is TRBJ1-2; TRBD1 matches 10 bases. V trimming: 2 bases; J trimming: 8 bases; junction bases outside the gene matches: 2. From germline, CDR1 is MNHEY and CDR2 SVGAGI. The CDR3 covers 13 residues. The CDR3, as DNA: TGTGCCAGCAGTTACGGGACAGGGGAAGGCTACACCTTC. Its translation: CASSYGTGEGYTF.

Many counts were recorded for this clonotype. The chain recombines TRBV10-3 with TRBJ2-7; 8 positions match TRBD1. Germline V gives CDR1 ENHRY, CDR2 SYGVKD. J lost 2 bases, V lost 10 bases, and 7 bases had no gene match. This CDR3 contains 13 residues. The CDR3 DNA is TGTGCCACCGGGACAGGTTCGCCCTACGAGCAGTACTTC. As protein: CATGTGSPYEQYF.

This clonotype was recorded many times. The CDR3 protein is CASTPPGLGRPREKYEQYF. The CDR3 DNA is TGTGCCAGCACCCCCCCGGGACTAGGAAGGCCACGAGAGAAGTACGAGCAGTACTTC. The rearrangement uses TRBV27 and TRBJ2-7; 8 bases match TRBD2. This CDR3 contains 19 residues. V gave up 7 bases and J gave up 4 bases; unmatched junction bases: 24. Germline loops: CDR1 MNHEY, CDR2 SMNVEV (reference sequence).

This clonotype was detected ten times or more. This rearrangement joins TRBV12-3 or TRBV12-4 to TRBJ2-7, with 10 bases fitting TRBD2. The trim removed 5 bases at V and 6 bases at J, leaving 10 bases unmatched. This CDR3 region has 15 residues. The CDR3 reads CASSLPLAGEAEQYF. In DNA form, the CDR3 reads TGTGCCAGCAGTCTCCCGCTAGCGGGAGAAGCCGAGCAGTACTTC.

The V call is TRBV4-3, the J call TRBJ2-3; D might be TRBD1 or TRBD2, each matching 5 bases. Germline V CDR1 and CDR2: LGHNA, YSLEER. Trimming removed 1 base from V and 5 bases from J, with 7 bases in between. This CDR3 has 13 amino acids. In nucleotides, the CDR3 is TGCGCCAGCAGCCAAGGAGGGGTAGATACGCAGTATTTT. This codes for CASSQGGVDTQYF.

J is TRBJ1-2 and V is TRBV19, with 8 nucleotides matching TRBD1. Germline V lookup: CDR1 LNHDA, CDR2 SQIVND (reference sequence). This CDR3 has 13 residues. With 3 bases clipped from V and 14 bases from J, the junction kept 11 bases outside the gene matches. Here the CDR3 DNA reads TGTGCCAGTAGTATCGGGTCGGACAGGGCGTATACCTTC. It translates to CASSIGSDRAYTF.

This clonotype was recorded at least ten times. The CDR3 DNA is TGTGCCAGCAGCAATCAACCCGCGTCCTACACTGAAGCTTTCTTT. Translation: CASSNQPASYTEAFF. The genes are TRBV27 and TRBJ1-1; D unclear. CDR3 length: 15 residues. CDR1 is MNHEY, CDR2 SMNVEV, per germline (reference sequence). The V gene lost 6 bases and the J gene lost 3 bases, with 17 bases spanning the gap.

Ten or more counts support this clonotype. CDR3: CASSVDPAADTQYF. As DNA, the CDR3 is TGTGCCAGCAGCGTAGATCCAGCGGCAGATACGCAGTATTTT. The rearrangement joins TRBV9 to TRBJ2-3, with TRBD2 as a possible D gene (5 bases). The CDR3 covers 14 residues. Trimming removed 0 bases at V and 4 bases at J, with 9 bases between. Germline loops: CDR1 SGDLS, CDR2 YYNGEE. Full variable domain (rest looked up from reference TRBV9 and TRBJ2-3): DSGVTQTPKHLITATGQRVTLRCSPRSGDLSVYWYQQSLDQGLQFLIQYYNGEERAKGNILERFSAQQFPDLHSELNLSSLELGDSALYFCASSVDPAADTQYFGPGTRLTVL.

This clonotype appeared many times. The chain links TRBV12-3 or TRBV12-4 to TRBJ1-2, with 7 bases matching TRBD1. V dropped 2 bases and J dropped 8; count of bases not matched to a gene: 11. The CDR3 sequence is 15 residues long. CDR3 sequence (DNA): TGTGCCAGCAGTTTAACAGGGGCCTATCCCCTGGGCTACACCTTC. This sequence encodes CASSLTGAYPLGYTF.

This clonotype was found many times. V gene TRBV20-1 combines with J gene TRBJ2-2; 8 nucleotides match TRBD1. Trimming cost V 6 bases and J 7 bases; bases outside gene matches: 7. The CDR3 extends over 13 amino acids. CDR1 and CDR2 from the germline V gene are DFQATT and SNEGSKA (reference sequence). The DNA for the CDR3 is TGCAGTGCCCGCGGACAGGGAGACGGGGAGCTGTTTTTT. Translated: CSARGQGDGELFF.

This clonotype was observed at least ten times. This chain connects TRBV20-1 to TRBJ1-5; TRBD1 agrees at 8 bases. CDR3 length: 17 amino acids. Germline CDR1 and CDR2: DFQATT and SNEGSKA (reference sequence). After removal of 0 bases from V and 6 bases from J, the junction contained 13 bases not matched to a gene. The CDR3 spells CSARDDMGTGGGQPQHF. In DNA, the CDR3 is TGCAGTGCTAGAGATGACATGGGGACAGGTGGCGGTCAGCCCCAGCATTTT.

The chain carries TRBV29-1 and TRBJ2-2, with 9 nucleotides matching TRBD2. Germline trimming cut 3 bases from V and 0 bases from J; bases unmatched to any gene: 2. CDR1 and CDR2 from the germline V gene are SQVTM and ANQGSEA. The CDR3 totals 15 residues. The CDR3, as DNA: TGCAGCGTTGAGGCTAGCGGGACGAACACCGGGGAGCTGTTTTTT. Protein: CSVEASGTNTGELFF.

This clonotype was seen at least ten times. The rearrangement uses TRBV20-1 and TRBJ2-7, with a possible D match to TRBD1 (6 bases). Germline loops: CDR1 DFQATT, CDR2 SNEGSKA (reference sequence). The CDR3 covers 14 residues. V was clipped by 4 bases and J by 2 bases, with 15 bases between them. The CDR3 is CSAKPGQLAYEQYF. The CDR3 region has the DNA TGCAGTGCTAAGCCGGGACAACTCGCCTACGAGCAGTACTTC.

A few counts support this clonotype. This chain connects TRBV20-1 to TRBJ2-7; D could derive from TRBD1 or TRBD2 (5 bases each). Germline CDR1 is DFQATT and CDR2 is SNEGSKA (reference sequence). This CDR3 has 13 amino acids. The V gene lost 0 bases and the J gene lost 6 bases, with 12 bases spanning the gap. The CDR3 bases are TGCAGTGCTAGAGATTCCAGGGACGGCGAGCAGTACTTC. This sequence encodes CSARDSRDGEQYF.

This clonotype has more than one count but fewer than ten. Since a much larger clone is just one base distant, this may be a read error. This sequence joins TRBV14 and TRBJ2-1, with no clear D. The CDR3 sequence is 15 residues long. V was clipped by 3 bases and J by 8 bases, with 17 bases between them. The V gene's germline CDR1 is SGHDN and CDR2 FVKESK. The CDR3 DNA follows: TGTGCCAGCAGCCAGCTAGTGAGCCCCTCGGATGAGCAGTTCTTC. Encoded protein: CASSQLVSPSDEQFF.

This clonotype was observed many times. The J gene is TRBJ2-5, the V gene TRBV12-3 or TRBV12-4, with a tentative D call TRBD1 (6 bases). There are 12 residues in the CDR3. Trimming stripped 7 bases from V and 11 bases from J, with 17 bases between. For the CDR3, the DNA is TGTGCCAGCACCATAAATAGGGGGTTACAGTACTTC. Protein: CASTINRGLQYF.

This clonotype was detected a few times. CDR3 in DNA: TGTGCCAGTAGTTGGGGGGGGATCTCCTACGAGCAGTACTTC. It yields the protein CASSWGGISYEQYF. The chain carries TRBV19 and TRBJ2-7; 7 bases align to TRBD2. The CDR3 is 14 amino acids. Germline assignment: CDR1 LNHDA and CDR2 SQIVND (reference sequence). V lost 5 bases and J lost 0; bases outside the gene matches: 4.

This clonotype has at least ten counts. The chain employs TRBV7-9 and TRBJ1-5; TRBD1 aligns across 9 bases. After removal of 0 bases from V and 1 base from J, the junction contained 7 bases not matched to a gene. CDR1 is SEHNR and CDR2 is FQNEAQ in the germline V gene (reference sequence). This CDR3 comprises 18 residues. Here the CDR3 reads CASSLARTGEWSNQPQHF. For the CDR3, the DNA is TGTGCCAGCAGCTTAGCGCGGACAGGGGAGTGGAGCAATCAGCCCCAGCATTTT.

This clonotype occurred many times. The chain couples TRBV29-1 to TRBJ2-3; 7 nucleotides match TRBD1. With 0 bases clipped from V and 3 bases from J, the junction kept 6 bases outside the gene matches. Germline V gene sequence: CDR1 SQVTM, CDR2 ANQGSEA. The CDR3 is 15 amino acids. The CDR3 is CSVEERHRGTDTQYF. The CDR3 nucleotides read TGCAGCGTTGAAGAAAGGCACAGGGGTACAGATACGCAGTATTTT.

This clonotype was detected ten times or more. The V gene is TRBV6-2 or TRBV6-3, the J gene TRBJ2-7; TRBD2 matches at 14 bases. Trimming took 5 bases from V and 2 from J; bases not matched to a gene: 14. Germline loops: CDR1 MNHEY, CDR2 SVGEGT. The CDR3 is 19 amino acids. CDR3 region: CASSPSRGLAGGKTYEQYF. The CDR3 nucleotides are TGTGCCAGCAGTCCCAGCCGAGGACTAGCGGGAGGTAAGACCTACGAGCAGTACTTC.

CDR3 DNA: TGTGCCAGTAGTATCACGGGACAGGGGGCAGGTAAGCAGTTCTTC. Amino acids: CASSITGQGAGKQFF. J is TRBJ2-1 and V is TRBV19; 12 bases are a match to TRBD1. From germline, CDR1 is LNHDA and CDR2 SQIVND (reference sequence). The CDR3 is 15 residues long. The junction had 8 bases not matched to a gene; V was cut back by 3 bases and J by 11 bases.

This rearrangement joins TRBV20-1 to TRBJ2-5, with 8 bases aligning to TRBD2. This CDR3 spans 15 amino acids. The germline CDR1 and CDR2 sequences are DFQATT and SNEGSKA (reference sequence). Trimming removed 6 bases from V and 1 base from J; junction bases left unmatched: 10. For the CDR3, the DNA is TGCAGTGCCGTTCCTTTAGCGGGGTCCCAAGAGACCCAGTACTTC. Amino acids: CSAVPLAGSQETQYF.